The 12 T cell receptor beta chains given below trace back to one sample, sequenced in a study of cytomegalovirus exposure and HLA in healthy donors. Only in-frame clones appear in the TCRdb table, and some are missing; sequencing was by immunoSEQ multiplex PCR. Here the sample spans 150,000 to 200,000 clones, 88% being singletons. Sequencing was done on a sample of PBMCs. Receptors originate from a man between 18 and 35 years old in good health and CMV-seronegative.

J is TRBJ2-3 and V is TRBV7-9, with TRBD2 as a possible D gene (6 bases). CDR1 SEHNR and CDR2 FQNEAQ come from the germline V gene (reference sequence). V lost 2 bases and J 0 bases, leaving 15 bases between the germline ends. The CDR3 loop spans 17 amino acids. The CDR3 sequence: CASSLPPSANSTDTQYF. For the CDR3, the DNA is TGTGCCAGCAGCTTACCCCCTAGCGCAAATAGCACAGATACGCAGTATTTT.

This clone showed up just once. The CDR3 sequence is CASRTGYSYEQYV. Written as DNA, the CDR3 is TGTGCCAGCAGAACAGGGTACTCCTACGAGCAGTACGTC. The gene calls are TRBV6-1 and TRBJ2-7; possible D gene TRBD1, 6 bases. Trimming removed 6 bases at V and 0 bases at J, with 9 bases between. The length of the CDR3 is 13 residues. The germline gives CDR1 MNHNS, CDR2 SASEGT.

This clone has a handful of counts. As DNA, the CDR3 is TGTGCCAGCTCACTGACAGTGCGGACTGAAGCTTTCTTT. Its protein is CASSLTVRTEAFF. V is TRBV18 and J is TRBJ1-1, with a weak D call TRBD1 (5 bases). The V end lost 4 bases, the J end lost 5 bases, and 11 bases lay between the germline ends. The CDR3 sequence is 13 residues long. Germline V gene sequence: CDR1 KGHSH, CDR2 LQKENI.

CDR3 DNA sequence: TGTGCCATCAGTGAAGGGAGCGGGGGGTACAATGAGCAGTTCTTC. Translated, it gives CAISEGSGGYNEQFF. The chain combines TRBV10-3 with TRBJ2-1; 9 positions agree with TRBD2. The CDR3 loop spans 15 amino acids. CDR1 is ENHRY, CDR2 SYGVKD, per germline. Losses at the gene ends were 3 bases for V and 4 bases for J; bases not matched to a gene: 4.

This chain connects TRBV6-1 to TRBJ2-7, with 8 bases fitting TRBD1. The CDR3 is 14 amino acids. The trim removed 6 bases at V and 3 bases at J, leaving 7 bases unmatched. Per germline, CDR1 MNHNS and CDR2 SASEGT. The CDR3 DNA reads TGTGCCAGCAGGACCGGACAGGGCTACTACGAGCAGTACGTC. Amino acid sequence: CASRTGQGYYEQYV.

This clone has only a few counts. The chain is built from TRBV27 and TRBJ2-3; TRBD2 matches at 10 bases. J was trimmed by 5 bases and V by 8 bases; bases with no gene match: 10. Germline loops: CDR1 MNHEY, CDR2 SMNVEV (reference sequence). The CDR3 is made up of 15 amino acids. The CDR3 loop is CASSSAGGPRDTQYF. CDR3 nucleotide sequence: TGTGCCAGCTCATCAGCGGGAGGGCCGAGAGATACGCAGTATTTT.

The CDR3 DNA is TGCACCAGCAGCCAAGACGAGCCAGGGGTTCGCCATAGCAATCAGCCCCAGCATTTT. Encoded protein: CTSSQDEPGVRHSNQPQHF. The chain employs TRBV1 and TRBJ1-5; the tabulated D call, TRBD1, remains unverified against the DNA. TRBV1 is an annotated pseudogene. The length of the CDR3 is 19 residues.

The chain has TRBV11-2 and TRBJ1-2; D gene uncertain. Germline values: CDR1 SGHAT, CDR2 FQNNGV. The CDR3 covers 14 residues. V shed 1 base and J shed 8 bases, with 14 bases lying between them. CDR3 nucleotides: TGTGCCAGCAGCTTAGGGCCGGGTACGGAAGGCTACACCTTC. Amino acid sequence: CASSLGPGTEGYTF.

This clone came up a few times. V gene TRBV28 combines with J gene TRBJ2-7; D perhaps matches TRBD1 (5 bases). Germline values: CDR1 MDHEN, CDR2 SYDVKM. This CDR3 comprises 14 residues. Trimming shortened V by 5 bases and J by 4 bases, and 15 bases separated the two germline ends. The CDR3 reads CASSLSPGAYEQYF. DNA for the CDR3: TGTGCCAGCAGTCTTTCCCCTGGGGCTTACGAGCAGTACTTC.

This chain connects TRBV6-5 to TRBJ2-1; TRBD2 matches at 8 bases. V was pared by 8 bases and J by 8 bases, with 8 bases of the junction left unmatched. Germline-derived CDR1 and CDR2 are MNHEY and SVGAGI. This CDR3 has 13 amino acids. The CDR3 loop reads CASGTSGIDEQFF. The CDR3 DNA sequence: TGTGCCAGCGGAACTAGCGGTATCGATGAGCAGTTCTTC.

The gene calls are TRBV4-1 and TRBJ1-2; possibly TRBD1 for D (5 bases). The CDR3 is made up of 15 amino acids. Germline CDR1 MGHRA, CDR2 YSYEKL. V dropped 0 bases and J dropped 4 bases, with 12 bases sitting between them. The chain's CDR3 is CASSQDLGRGYGYTF. The CDR3 nucleotides read TGCGCCAGCAGCCAAGATCTGGGGCGAGGCTATGGCTACACCTTC.

This clone is a singleton in its sample. The chain couples TRBV7-2 to TRBJ2-7, with D tentatively TRBD1 (5 bases). This CDR3 has 16 residues. Germline V gene data show CDR1 as SGHTA and CDR2 as FQGNSA. V was shortened by 4 bases and J by 2 bases, with 18 bases between the two germline ends. The CDR3 DNA reads as TGTGCCAGCAGCTCCTGGGGCAGTACTACCACCTACGAGCAGTACTTC. This translates into CASSSWGSTTTYEQYF.